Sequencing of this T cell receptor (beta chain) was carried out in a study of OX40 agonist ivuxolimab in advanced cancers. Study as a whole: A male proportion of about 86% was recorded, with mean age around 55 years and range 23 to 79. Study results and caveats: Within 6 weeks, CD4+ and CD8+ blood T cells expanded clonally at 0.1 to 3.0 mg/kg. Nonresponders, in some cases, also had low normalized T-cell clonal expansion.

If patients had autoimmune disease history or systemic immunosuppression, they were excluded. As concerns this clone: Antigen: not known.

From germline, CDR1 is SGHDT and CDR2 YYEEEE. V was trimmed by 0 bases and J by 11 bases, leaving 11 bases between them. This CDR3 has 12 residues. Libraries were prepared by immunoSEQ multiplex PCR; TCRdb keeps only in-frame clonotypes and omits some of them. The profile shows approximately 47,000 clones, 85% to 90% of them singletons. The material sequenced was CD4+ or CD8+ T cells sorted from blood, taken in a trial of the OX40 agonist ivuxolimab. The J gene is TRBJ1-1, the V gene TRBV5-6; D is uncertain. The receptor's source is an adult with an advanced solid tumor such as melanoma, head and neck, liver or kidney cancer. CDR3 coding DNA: TGTGCCAGCAGCTTGGCCGGAGCGTGGGCTTTCTTT. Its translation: CASSLAGAWAFF.